The 32 T cell receptor beta chains given below trace back to one sample, sequenced in a study of blood T cell repertoires in COVID-19. The repertoire was sequenced with immunoSEQ multiplex PCR; TCRdb's copy has only in-frame clones and lacks some. The data contain over 300,000 clones, roughly 85% of them singletons. Sequencing input: peripheral blood. The receptors come from a human donor in a cohort sampled during active COVID-19.

The chain employs TRBV14 and TRBJ1-6; weak D call: TRBD1 (6 bases). Germline loops: CDR1 SGHDN, CDR2 FVKESK. The CDR3 is made up of 16 amino acids. Trimming removed 0 bases from V and 11 bases from J, with 17 bases in between. The CDR3 here is CASSQEQGKHRTPLHF. Written as DNA, the CDR3 is TGTGCCAGCAGCCAAGAGCAGGGGAAACACCGAACACCCCTCCACTTT. The full variable domain, with the rest looked up from reference TRBV14 and TRBJ1-6, is EAGVTQFPSHSVIEKGQTVTLRCDPISGHDNLYWYRRVMGKEIKFLLHFVKESKQDESGMPNNRFLAERTGGTYSTLKVQPAELEDSGVYFCASSQEQGKHRTPLHFGNGTRLTVT.

V is TRBV19 and J is TRBJ1-5, with 9 nucleotides matching TRBD1. This CDR3 comprises 16 residues. Germline loops: CDR1 LNHDA, CDR2 SQIVND (reference sequence). The junction had 8 bases not matched to a gene; V was cut back by 6 bases and J by 2 bases. CDR3 nucleotides: TGTGCCAGTAGACCTCCGACAGGGGGAGGCAATCAGCCCCAGCATTTT. This encodes CASRPPTGGGNQPQHF.

V is TRBV19 and J is TRBJ2-7; a weak D match, TRBD2 (7 bases). V gave up 2 bases and J gave up 5 bases, with 13 bases separating them. Looked up from germline, CDR1 is LNHDA and CDR2 is SQIVND (reference sequence). This CDR3 contains 14 residues. CDR3 sequence reads: CASSIYGGPDEQYF. The CDR3 bases are TGTGCCAGTAGTATATACGGGGGGCCGGACGAGCAGTACTTC.

The rearrangement uses TRBV15 and TRBJ1-1; TRBD1 might be the D (6 bases). Germline values: CDR1 LNHNV, CDR2 YYDKDF (reference sequence). Trimming pared 3 bases from V and 4 bases from J, leaving 12 bases between. This CDR3 is built from 14 residues. The CDR3 protein is CATSRNRVGTEAFF. The CDR3 coding sequence is TGTGCCACCAGCAGGAACAGGGTCGGCACTGAAGCTTTCTTT.

The chain recombines TRBV18 with TRBJ2-7; weak D call: TRBD2 (5 bases). The germline gives CDR1 KGHSH, CDR2 LQKENI. Trimming took off 2 bases at V and 4 bases at J, with 9 bases between the two ends. The CDR3 spans 13 residues. The CDR3 sequence: CASSPGLWYEQYF. The DNA for the CDR3 is TGTGCCAGCTCACCAGGACTTTGGTACGAGCAGTACTTC.

Concerning this clone itself: This specimen includes other DNA sequences encoding the same CDR3. The chain is built from TRBV10-3 and TRBJ2-7; the D is unclear. In germline, CDR1 is ENHRY, CDR2 SYGVKD. This CDR3 is built from 12 residues. The V end was cut by 0 bases, the J end by 3 bases, with 3 bases between. The CDR3 nucleotides are TGTGCCATCAGTGAGTCCGGCTACGAGCAGTACTTC. This sequence encodes CAISESGYEQYF.

The V and J genes are TRBV12-5 and TRBJ2-7; 10 nucleotides align to TRBD2. This CDR3 contains 15 residues. Trimming took 6 bases from V and 6 from J; bases not matched to a gene: 11. Per the germline V gene, CDR1 is LGHNT and CDR2 is FRNRAP. The CDR3 protein is CASGRALAGEGEQYF. Written as DNA, the CDR3 is TGTGCTAGTGGAAGAGCTCTAGCGGGGGAGGGCGAGCAGTACTTC.

The rearrangement uses TRBV9 and TRBJ2-3; 13 bases agree with TRBD2. The CDR3 runs 16 residues. Losses at the gene ends were 0 bases for V and 8 bases for J; bases not matched to a gene: 6. CDR1 is SGDLS and CDR2 is YYNGEE in the germline V gene. The CDR3 nucleotides are TGTGCCAGCAGCGTAGGGACTAGCGGGGGTAAGGGTACGCAGTATTTT. Amino acid sequence: CASSVGTSGGKGTQYF.

The V and J genes are TRBV9 and TRBJ1-1, with a weak D call TRBD1 (6 bases). Per the germline V gene, CDR1 is SGDLS and CDR2 is YYNGEE. This CDR3 has 14 amino acids. Deletions cut 0 bases from V and 4 bases from J, with 10 bases between. CDR3 DNA: TGTGCCAGCAGCGTAGATCCAGGGGTCACTGAAGCTTTCTTT. Its protein is CASSVDPGVTEAFF.

The chain uses TRBV29-1 and TRBJ2-5; weak D call: TRBD1 (5 bases). The CDR3 contains 12 residues. Trimming took 8 bases from V and 1 from J, leaving 11 bases between them. Germline V CDR1 and CDR2: SQVTM, ANQGSEA. The CDR3 nucleotides read TGCAGCACCAGCCAGGGCCAAGAGACCCAGTACTTC. Translating it yields CSTSQGQETQYF. Variable domain in full (rest from reference TRBV29-1 and TRBJ2-5): SAVISQKPSRDICQRGTSLTIQCQVDSQVTMMFWYRQQPGQSLTLIATANQGSEATYESGFVIDKFPISRPNLTFSTLTVSNMSPEDSSIYLCSTSQGQETQYFGPGTRLLVL.

The chain's CDR3 is CASNHLSSGGTYNEQFF. CDR3 in DNA: TGCGCCAGCAACCATCTCTCTAGCGGGGGGACCTACAATGAGCAGTTCTTC. The J gene is TRBJ2-1, the V gene TRBV5-1, with TRBD2 matching 11 bases. The CDR3 spans 17 residues. Germline CDR1 reads SGHRS; CDR2 reads YFSETQ. V lost 6 bases to trimming and J lost 2 bases; unmatched junction nucleotides: 10.

V and J are TRBV7-9 and TRBJ1-1, with a weak D call TRBD1 (5 bases). The V gene lost 5 bases and the J gene lost 4 bases, with 14 bases spanning the gap. The CDR3 covers 14 residues. CDR1 and CDR2 from the germline V gene are SEHNR and FQNEAQ (reference sequence). In DNA form, the CDR3 reads TGTGCCAGCAGCCGCCACAGTGGGGCCACTGAAGCTTTCTTT. Translated: CASSRHSGATEAFF. Full variable domain (outside the CDR3, taken from reference TRBV7-9 and TRBJ1-1): DTGVSQNPRHKITKRGQNVTFRCDPISEHNRLYWYRQTLGQGPEFLTYFQNEAQLEKSRLLSDRFSAERPKGSFSTLEIQRTEQGDSAMYLCASSRHSGATEAFFGQGTRLTVV.

This chain connects TRBV7-9 to TRBJ2-1, with TRBD2 identical over 9 bases. The CDR3 covers 15 residues. J lost 1 base, V lost 5 bases, and 3 bases had no gene match. Germline lookup yields CDR1 SEHNR and CDR2 FQNEAQ (reference sequence). CDR3 region: CASSRGGASYNEQFF. The DNA of the CDR3 is TGTGCCAGCAGCCGCGGGGGGGCTTCCTACAATGAGCAGTTCTTC.

Comments on this clone: At one boundary the junction diverges from the germline segment, which might be a read error. The chain uses TRBV20-1 and TRBJ1-2; 7 bases align to TRBD1. The CDR3 totals 11 residues. The germline V gene encodes CDR1 DFQATT and CDR2 SNEGSKA (reference sequence). The CDR3 loop is CSARDRDRRSF. The CDR3 nucleotides are TGCAGTGCTAGAGACAGGGACAGAAGAAGTTTC.

The CDR3 sequence is CASGLLVSGEQYF. As DNA, the CDR3 is TGTGCTAGTGGTTTGTTAGTATCTGGCGAGCAGTACTTC. The V call is TRBV12-5, the J call TRBJ2-7; D is unresolved. There are 13 residues in the CDR3. Trimming removed 2 bases at V and 6 bases at J, with 11 bases between. Germline CDR1 and CDR2: LGHNT and FRNRAP.

The rearrangement links TRBV7-2 to TRBJ2-4; 7 bases agree with TRBD2. V gave up 3 bases and J gave up 0 bases; unmatched junction bases: 14. The CDR3 has 19 residues. From germline, CDR1 is SGHTA and CDR2 FQGNSA. The CDR3 spells CASSFPRAGDQVAKNIQYF. CDR3 in DNA: TGTGCCAGCAGCTTCCCTCGGGCGGGGGATCAGGTAGCCAAAAACATTCAGTACTTC.

V is TRBV6-5 and J is TRBJ1-2; no firm D call. Deletions cut 5 bases from V and 4 bases from J, with 2 bases between. CDR1 MNHEY and CDR2 SVGAGI come from the germline V gene. The CDR3 runs 10 residues. The CDR3 bases are TGTGCCAGCAGTCTCTATGGCTACACCTTC. Its protein is CASSLYGYTF.

This chain uses TRBV11-2 with TRBJ1-6; 7 bases line up with TRBD1. The length of the CDR3 is 15 residues. Germline CDR1 reads SGHAT; CDR2 reads FQNNGV. Trimming removed 5 bases from V and 9 bases from J; junction bases left unmatched: 10. The CDR3, as DNA: TGTGCCAGCAGCCCGATCCGGGACAGTCCTTCACCCCTCCACTTT. Amino acid sequence: CASSPIRDSPSPLHF.

This chain uses TRBV3-1 (or the pseudogene TRBV3-2) with TRBJ1-4, with TRBD1 identical over 8 bases. After removal of 1 base from V and 7 bases from J, the junction contained 5 bases not matched to a gene. The CDR3 loop spans 15 amino acids. Germline lookup yields CDR1 LGHDT and CDR2 YNNKEL (reference sequence). The CDR3 DNA is TGTGCCAGCAGCCAAGGGACAGGGTATGGTGAAAAACTGTTTTTT. Translation: CASSQGTGYGEKLFF.

A word on this clone: An end of the junction differs from the germline gene, which may be a read error. The sample has other DNA sequences that encode this CDR3 too. This chain's CDR3 is CASSLAGSSYEQYF. The DNA of the CDR3 is TGCGCCAGCAGTTTGGCAGGTAGCTCCTACGAGCAGTACTTC. This rearrangement joins TRBV5-1 to TRBJ2-7, with D unclear. The CDR3 has 14 amino acids. CDR1 and CDR2 from the germline V gene are SGHRS and YFSETQ. Full variable domain (missing parts from reference TRBV5-1 and TRBJ2-7): KAGVTQTPRYLIKTRGQQVTLSCSPISGHRSVSWYQQTPGQGLQFLFEYFSETQRNKGNFPGRFSGRQFSNSRSEMNVSTLELGDSALYLCASSLAGSSYEQYFGPGTRLTVT.

The chain couples TRBV5-4 to TRBJ2-7; D perhaps matches TRBD2 (5 bases). The V gene lost 4 bases and the J gene lost 7 bases, with 24 bases spanning the gap. CDR3 length: 16 amino acids. Germline V gene data show CDR1 as SGHNT and CDR2 as YYREEE (reference sequence). The CDR3 DNA is TGTGCCAGCAGCCTAGCCGATAATGGCGGTCTGAGAGAGCAGTACTTC. Its translation is CASSLADNGGLREQYF.

The V gene is TRBV7-9, the J gene TRBJ2-2, with 11 bases matching TRBD2. The CDR3 totals 14 residues. Germline lookup yields CDR1 SEHNR and CDR2 FQNEAQ (reference sequence). The V segment lost 5 bases and the J segment 7 bases; nucleotides outside the gene matches: 3. The CDR3 DNA sequence: TGTGCCAGCAGCGCACTAGCGGGGGTCGGGGAGCTGTTTTTT. Its translation: CASSALAGVGELFF. Using reference TRBV7-9 and TRBJ2-2 for the parts outside the CDR3, the full variable domain is DTGVSQNPRHKITKRGQNVTFRCDPISEHNRLYWYRQTLGQGPEFLTYFQNEAQLEKSRLLSDRFSAERPKGSFSTLEIQRTEQGDSAMYLCASSALAGVGELFFGEGSRLTVL.

The V gene is TRBV9, the J gene TRBJ2-3; 9 bases fit TRBD2. V trimming: 3 bases; J trimming: 0 bases; junction bases outside the gene matches: 8. This CDR3 is 17 amino acids long. Germline loops: CDR1 SGDLS, CDR2 YYNGEE. The CDR3 here is CASSESGGWTSTDTQYF. The CDR3, as DNA: TGTGCCAGCAGCGAAAGCGGGGGGTGGACTAGCACAGATACGCAGTATTTT.

The chain is built from TRBV27 and TRBJ1-5; 7 positions match TRBD1. V was pared by 8 bases and J by 4 bases, with 8 bases of the junction left unmatched. CDR1 and CDR2 (germline): MNHEY, SMNVEV (reference sequence). This CDR3 contains 14 residues. CDR3 amino acids: CASRTGTENQPQHF. CDR3 DNA: TGTGCCAGCCGAACCGGGACAGAAAATCAGCCCCAGCATTTT.

The chain couples TRBV9 to TRBJ1-2, with 10 positions matching TRBD1. The V segment lost 4 bases and the J segment 7 bases; nucleotides outside the gene matches: 7. CDR1 is SGDLS and CDR2 is YYNGEE in the germline V gene. This CDR3 contains 14 residues. DNA for the CDR3: TGTGCCAGCAGCCCCCGACAGGGGGCGGGTGGCTACACCTTC. Amino acids: CASSPRQGAGGYTF.

The chain carries TRBV6-5 and TRBJ2-7; D may be TRBD2 (6 bases). Germline V gene sequence: CDR1 MNHEY, CDR2 SVGAGI. CDR3 length equals 15 residues. The V gene lost 0 bases and the J gene lost 7 bases, with 16 bases spanning the gap. The CDR3 spells CASSYSDGHGGEQYF. The CDR3 nucleotides read TGTGCCAGCAGTTACTCGGACGGGCACGGAGGGGAGCAGTACTTC.

This sequence joins TRBV29-1 and TRBJ2-3, with 8 bases that match TRBD1. Germline CDR1 SQVTM, CDR2 ANQGSEA. J lost 4 bases, V lost 2 bases, and 8 bases had no gene match. The CDR3 is 15 residues long. CDR3 DNA sequence: TGCAGCGTTGAATCGGGACAGGCGGTATCAGATACGCAGTATTTT. The encoded protein is CSVESGQAVSDTQYF.

The V and J genes are TRBV10-3 and TRBJ2-6, with TRBD2 as a possible D gene (5 bases). This CDR3 comprises 17 residues. V was shortened by 10 bases and J by 0 bases, with 19 bases between the two germline ends. The V gene's germline CDR1 is ENHRY and CDR2 SYGVKD. This chain's CDR3 is CATLLGVLSSGANVLTF. Here the CDR3 DNA reads TGTGCCACCCTGTTGGGAGTTCTAAGCTCTGGGGCCAACGTCCTGACTTTC.

This clone has just one count. The chain combines TRBV7-9 with TRBJ2-3; TRBD1 matches 7 bases. The CDR3 length is 15 residues. With V trimmed by 5 bases and J by 1 base, 6 bases remained unmatched. Germline V gene lookup returns CDR1 SEHNR and CDR2 FQNEAQ (reference sequence). Here the CDR3 DNA reads TGTGCCAGCAGCCCAGGGGGTGTGGGCACAGATACGCAGTATTTT. This codes for CASSPGGVGTDTQYF.

The V and J genes are TRBV24-1 and TRBJ1-1; weak D call: TRBD1 (5 bases). V was clipped by 3 bases and J by 6 bases, with 10 bases between them. CDR1 is KGHDR and CDR2 is SFDVKD in the germline V gene. This CDR3 region has 13 residues. CDR3 loop: CATSDPNRSEAFF. The DNA of the CDR3 is TGTGCCACCAGTGATCCAAACAGGTCTGAAGCTTTCTTT.

The chain carries TRBV6-4 and TRBJ2-3; maybe TRBD2 (5 bases). Germline values: CDR1 MRHNA, CDR2 SNTAGT. This CDR3 has 15 amino acids. V was clipped by 0 bases and J by 4 bases, with 11 bases between them. The CDR3 sequence: CASSDSAEGADTQYF. As DNA, the CDR3 is TGTGCCAGCAGTGACTCGGCCGAGGGTGCAGATACGCAGTATTTT.

V and J are TRBV7-8 and TRBJ1-2; D uncertain. From germline, CDR1 is SGHVS and CDR2 FQNEAQ. V lost 5 bases and J 8 bases, leaving 18 bases between the germline ends. The CDR3 is made up of 14 amino acids. In DNA, the CDR3 is TGTGCCAGCAGCCCAGCCGGGGATCTCTCGGGCTACACCTTC. Translating it yields CASSPAGDLSGYTF.